This T cell receptor beta chain appears in the sequencing data of a study of shared clonotypes between healthy human individuals. TCRdb's copy holds only in-frame clones and misses some; the assay was immunoSEQ multiplex PCR. The repertoire includes millions of clones, around 94% of them detected once, and around 0.14% sits in the top ten. Germline CDR1 reads KGHSH; CDR2 reads LQKENI. CDR3 length: 15 amino acids. V trimming: 3 bases; J trimming: 2 bases; junction bases outside the gene matches: 4. With respect to this clone: Other nucleotide sequences in the sample specify the same CDR3.

Everyone who donated was a Caucasian adult who lived in Nashville, Tennessee. Subsets obtained from CD4+ cells comprised CD45RA+ naive and CD45RA-negative memory cells. The V call is TRBV18, the J call TRBJ2-7, with 10 nucleotides matching TRBD2. The receptor's source is a man in his late teens or twenties in good health. What was sequenced was naive CD4+ T cells sorted from blood. Sample subset: CD45RA+ positively selected. CDR3 loop: CASSPASGGTYEQYF. CDR3 in DNA: TGTGCCAGCTCACCTGCTAGCGGGGGCACCTACGAGCAGTACTTC.